These 32 T cell receptor beta chains were sequenced from one sample in a study of PD-1 blockade in classical Hodgkin lymphoma. Libraries were prepared by immunoSEQ multiplex PCR; TCRdb keeps only in-frame clonotypes and omits some of them. The sample consists of about 24,000 clones, about three quarters of them appearing once. Brentuximab vedotin exposure varied, and every patient relapsed after autologous stem cell transplantation. Here the sequenced sample was peripheral blood mononuclear cells (PBMCs), taken before the second cycle of nivolumab. The receptor source for this set is a human donor with classical Hodgkin lymphoma.

V and J are TRBV6-5 and TRBJ2-7, with D perhaps matching TRBD2 (6 bases). The V end was cut by 5 bases, the J end by 0 bases, with 11 bases between. There are 14 residues in the CDR3. CDR1 is MNHEY and CDR2 is SVGAGI in the germline V gene. Here the CDR3 DNA reads TGTGCCAGCAGTGAGCGGGTCCTCTCCTACGAGCAGTACTTC. Translation gives CASSERVLSYEQYF.

The V gene is TRBV19, the J gene TRBJ2-5; TRBD2 matches at 8 bases. This CDR3 spans 18 amino acids. From germline, CDR1 is LNHDA and CDR2 SQIVND (reference sequence). V was pared by 4 bases and J by 5 bases, with 18 bases of the junction left unmatched. The CDR3 loop is CASSRWEGGIAGSETQYF. The CDR3, as DNA: TGTGCCAGTAGTAGATGGGAAGGCGGGATAGCGGGGAGCGAGACCCAGTACTTC.

The V and J genes are TRBV4-1 and TRBJ2-1; TRBD2 matches at 9 bases. In germline, CDR1 is MGHRA, CDR2 YSYEKL. Germline trimming cut 0 bases from V and 6 bases from J; bases unmatched to any gene: 6. The CDR3 totals 16 residues. The CDR3: CASSQEKGLARNEQFF. In nucleotides, the CDR3 is TGCGCCAGCAGCCAAGAAAAGGGACTAGCCCGCAATGAGCAGTTCTTC.

This chain links TRBV20-1 with TRBJ2-1, with 7 bases fitting TRBD1. The CDR3 spans 11 residues. V dropped 6 bases and J dropped 6; count of bases not matched to a gene: 2. Germline V gene data show CDR1 as DFQATT and CDR2 as SNEGSKA (reference sequence). CDR3 sequence (DNA): TGCAGTGCCAACAGGGGCAATGAGCAGTTCTTC. The encoded protein is CSANRGNEQFF.

J is TRBJ2-2 and V is TRBV27; a weak D match, TRBD1 (6 bases). Germline loops: CDR1 MNHEY, CDR2 SMNVEV (reference sequence). V shed 10 bases and J shed 1 base, with 19 bases lying between them. This CDR3 spans 16 amino acids. The chain's CDR3 is CATSPLGHLNTGELFF. In DNA form, the CDR3 reads TGTGCCACCTCCCCCTTGGGACATCTGAACACCGGGGAGCTGTTTTTT.

CDR3 DNA: TGCGCCAGCAGCCACAGAGCGAGCGGGAGAGGGGAGACCGGGGAGCTGTTTTTT. Translation gives CASSHRASGRGETGELFF. This chain connects TRBV4-1 to TRBJ2-2; 8 bases map to TRBD2. The CDR3 runs to 18 residues. Germline V gene lookup returns CDR1 MGHRA and CDR2 YSYEKL. Losses at the gene ends were 3 bases for V and 5 bases for J; bases not matched to a gene: 14.

J is TRBJ1-2 and V is TRBV2; maybe TRBD1 (5 bases). The V end was cut by 7 bases, the J end by 0 bases, with 12 bases between. The CDR3 has 14 amino acids. Germline lookup yields CDR1 SNHLY and CDR2 FYNNEI. The CDR3 sequence: CASTLGRSNYGYTF. In DNA form, the CDR3 reads TGTGCCAGCACCCTGGGACGGTCTAACTATGGCTACACCTTC.

V and J are TRBV19 and TRBJ1-5; D unresolved. The CDR3 has 16 amino acids. Trimming removed 3 bases from V and 5 bases from J, with 17 bases in between. Germline-derived CDR1 and CDR2 are LNHDA and SQIVND (reference sequence). This CDR3 is CASSMILADSYQPQHF. The CDR3 region has the DNA TGTGCCAGTAGTATGATCTTAGCGGATTCGTATCAGCCCCAGCATTTT. The full variable domain, in which reference TRBV19 and TRBJ1-5 provide the parts outside the CDR3, is DGGITQSPKYLFRKEGQNVTLSCEQNLNHDAMYWYRQDPGQGLRLIYYSQIVNDFQKGDIAEGYSVSREKKESFPLTVTSAQKNPTAFYLCASSMILADSYQPQHFGDGTRLSIL.

The chain has TRBV4-2 and TRBJ1-4, with a weak D call TRBD1 (6 bases). In germline, CDR1 is LGHNA, CDR2 YNFKEQ. Trimming took off 4 bases at V and 2 bases at J, with 17 bases between the two ends. The CDR3 covers 17 residues. The CDR3 loop is CASSPGSWGATNEKLFF. The CDR3 DNA sequence: TGTGCCAGCAGCCCGGGGTCATGGGGGGCCACTAATGAAAAACTGTTTTTT.

The chain employs TRBV5-4 and TRBJ2-3; D might be TRBD1 (6 bases). Germline V lookup: CDR1 SGHNT, CDR2 YYREEE (reference sequence). The CDR3 is 15 residues long. The V end lost 0 bases, the J end lost 0 bases, and 8 bases lay between the germline ends. The CDR3 loop reads CASSLVGGSTDTQYF. In DNA form, the CDR3 reads TGTGCCAGCAGCTTGGTAGGGGGTAGCACAGATACGCAGTATTTT.

V and J are TRBV28 and TRBJ2-1; TRBD2 is a possible D gene (6 bases). Trimming removed 6 bases from V and 6 bases from J, with 12 bases in between. CDR1 is MDHEN, CDR2 SYDVKM, per germline. The CDR3 consists of 13 residues. CDR3 region: CASRRDFRNEQFF. CDR3 DNA: TGTGCCAGCAGGAGGGACTTTCGCAATGAGCAGTTCTTC.

V is TRBV4-1 and J is TRBJ1-1; no clear D. The V end lost 0 bases, the J end lost 1 base, and 0 bases lay between the germline ends. CDR1 is MGHRA and CDR2 is YSYEKL in the germline V gene. The CDR3 runs 12 residues. The CDR3 is CASSQENTEAFF. For the CDR3, the DNA is TGCGCCAGCAGCCAAGAGAACACTGAAGCTTTCTTT.

A few counts support this clone. The V call is TRBV19, the J call TRBJ1-1, with TRBD1 identical over 9 bases. V shed 5 bases, J shed 7 bases, and the junction held 8 bases outside the gene matches. CDR1 LNHDA and CDR2 SQIVND come from the germline V gene (reference sequence). The CDR3 runs to 14 residues. The CDR3 loop is CASSSWTGAVEAFF. The CDR3 nucleotides are TGTGCCAGTAGTTCCTGGACAGGGGCCGTTGAAGCTTTCTTT.

The rearrangement uses TRBV27 and TRBJ2-1; D perhaps matches TRBD2 (5 bases). Germline lookup yields CDR1 MNHEY and CDR2 SMNVEV (reference sequence). CDR3 length: 14 amino acids. The V end lost 2 bases, the J end lost 3 bases, and 8 bases lay between the germline ends. The CDR3 region has the DNA TGTGCCAGCAGTTTAGGACTTCACTACAATGAGCAGTTCTTC. Encoded protein: CASSLGLHYNEQFF.

The chain has TRBV28 and TRBJ2-3; D may correspond to TRBD1 or TRBD2 (7 bases each). The V and J ends lost 6 bases and 2 bases respectively, with 24 bases between them. CDR3 length: 18 residues. Per germline, CDR1 MDHEN and CDR2 SYDVKM. The CDR3 loop reads CASSLSEGRGGHTDTQYF. In nucleotides, the CDR3 is TGTGCCAGCAGCCTGTCCGAAGGCAGGGGGGGACACACAGATACGCAGTATTTT.

The rearrangement joins TRBV4-1 to TRBJ1-4, with TRBD1 matching 7 bases. The length of the CDR3 is 15 residues. V was clipped by 5 bases and J by 3 bases; unmatched bases: 6. The germline V gene encodes CDR1 MGHRA and CDR2 YSYEKL. The CDR3 is CASSFRTGSNEKLFF. The CDR3 coding sequence is TGCGCCAGCAGCTTCCGGACAGGTTCTAATGAAAAACTGTTTTTT.

V is TRBV27 and J is TRBJ2-1; 11 bases are shared with TRBD2. J was trimmed by 6 bases and V by 7 bases; bases with no gene match: 11. Germline values: CDR1 MNHEY, CDR2 SMNVEV (reference sequence). The length of the CDR3 is 16 residues. CDR3 sequence (DNA): TGTGCCAGCATCGCGACTAGCGGGATTTCATCCAATGAGCAGTTCTTC. Translation gives CASIATSGISSNEQFF.

Note on this clone: Additional DNA sequences in this sample encode the identical CDR3. V is TRBV9 and J is TRBJ1-1; no definite D call. Trimming stripped 0 bases from V and 4 bases from J, with 10 bases between. Germline lookup yields CDR1 SGDLS and CDR2 YYNGEE. This CDR3 spans 14 amino acids. The CDR3 loop reads CASSVGLSGTEAFF. CDR3 sequence (DNA): TGTGCCAGCAGCGTAGGGCTGTCGGGCACTGAAGCTTTCTTT.

The chain uses TRBV11-3 and TRBJ2-2; D call uncertain. Germline V gene data show CDR1 as SGHNT and CDR2 as YENEEA. V lost 1 base and J 1 base, leaving 10 bases between the germline ends. There are 16 residues in the CDR3. For the CDR3, the DNA is TGTGCCAGCAGCTTAGTCTGGCAGGTGAACACCGGGGAGCTGTTTTTT. This encodes CASSLVWQVNTGELFF.

V gene TRBV11-3 combines with J gene TRBJ2-1, with D unresolved. The CDR3 is made up of 14 amino acids. Germline V CDR1 and CDR2: SGHNT, YENEEA. The ends were cut back, 4 bases at V and 7 bases at J, with 14 bases in the middle. Here the CDR3 reads CASSSPVVVNEQFF. CDR3 coding DNA: TGTGCCAGCAGCTCCCCCGTCGTCGTTAATGAGCAGTTCTTC.

This clone was seen a single time. V and J are TRBV2 and TRBJ1-1, with a possible D match to TRBD1 (5 bases). The CDR3 is made up of 14 amino acids. V gave up 5 bases and J gave up 6 bases, with 16 bases separating them. Germline V lookup: CDR1 SNHLY, CDR2 FYNNEI. This CDR3 reads CASSQNRLGAEAFF. The CDR3, as DNA: TGTGCCAGCAGTCAGAACAGGCTAGGCGCTGAAGCTTTCTTT.

V and J are TRBV4-2 and TRBJ2-1; 13 bases line up with TRBD2. The CDR3 extends over 16 amino acids. V dropped 5 bases and J dropped 9; count of bases not matched to a gene: 10. Germline-derived CDR1 and CDR2 are LGHNA and YNFKEQ. The CDR3 spells CASSFRTSGRIGEQFF. The DNA of the CDR3 is TGTGCCAGCAGCTTTCGGACTAGCGGGAGAATCGGTGAGCAGTTCTTC.

J is TRBJ1-5 and V is TRBV19; possible D gene TRBD1, 5 bases. Germline-derived CDR1 and CDR2 are LNHDA and SQIVND (reference sequence). The CDR3 runs to 15 residues. V was cut by 2 bases and J by 1 base, with 9 bases left in between. The CDR3 sequence is CASSIRGTSNQPQHF. The CDR3 DNA sequence: TGTGCCAGTAGTATAAGGGGCACGAGCAATCAGCCCCAGCATTTT.

A single count supports this clone. The rearrangement uses TRBV27 and TRBJ2-1; D gene ambiguous. This CDR3 is built from 13 residues. Germline CDR1 is MNHEY and CDR2 is SMNVEV (reference sequence). V shed 3 bases and J shed 0 bases, with 3 bases lying between them. CDR3 protein: CASSLSSYNEQFF. The DNA for the CDR3 is TGTGCCAGCAGTTTGAGCTCCTACAATGAGCAGTTCTTC.

This chain uses TRBV28 with TRBJ1-5; D is uncertain. The V end lost 5 bases, the J end lost 6 bases, and 14 bases lay between the germline ends. The CDR3 is made up of 14 amino acids. Germline V CDR1 and CDR2: MDHEN, SYDVKM. The CDR3 here is CASSLGGRAQPQHF. The DNA of the CDR3 is TGTGCCAGCAGTCTTGGAGGTAGGGCTCAGCCCCAGCATTTT.

The rearrangement uses TRBV10-3 and TRBJ2-1; 11 nucleotides match TRBD2. J gave up 6 bases and V 6 bases, and 10 bases lay outside the gene matches. The CDR3 consists of 16 residues. Germline CDR1 is ENHRY and CDR2 is SYGVKD. This chain's CDR3 is CAIRPNLAGGVNEQFF. Here the CDR3 DNA reads TGTGCCATCAGGCCGAATTTAGCGGGAGGGGTCAATGAGCAGTTCTTC.

The J gene is TRBJ1-2, the V gene TRBV19; 9 bases align to TRBD1. The germline V gene has CDR1 LNHDA and CDR2 SQIVND (reference sequence). The V segment lost 3 bases and the J segment 2 bases; nucleotides outside the gene matches: 4. CDR3 length equals 15 residues. The CDR3 region is CASSMAGQGNYGYTF. For the CDR3, the DNA is TGTGCCAGTAGTATGGCGGGACAGGGAAACTATGGCTACACCTTC. Variable domain in full (rest from reference TRBV19 and TRBJ1-2): DGGITQSPKYLFRKEGQNVTLSCEQNLNHDAMYWYRQDPGQGLRLIYYSQIVNDFQKGDIAEGYSVSREKKESFPLTVTSAQKNPTAFYLCASSMAGQGNYGYTFGSGTRLTVV.

The chain recombines TRBV28 with TRBJ1-2; no definite D call. The CDR3 runs to 14 residues. Germline CDR1 reads MDHEN; CDR2 reads SYDVKM. Trimming took 6 bases from V and 5 from J, leaving 16 bases between them. The CDR3 nucleotides read TGTGCCAGCAGGCTCACTATGCTTGAGTATGGCTACACCTTC. This encodes CASRLTMLEYGYTF.

The V gene is TRBV5-1, the J gene TRBJ1-1, with 9 nucleotides matching TRBD1. V shed 4 bases, J shed 1 base, and the junction held 2 bases outside the gene matches. The germline V gene encodes CDR1 SGHRS and CDR2 YFSETQ. This CDR3 spans 14 amino acids. The CDR3 DNA is TGCGCCAGCAGCACGGGACAGGGGAACACTGAAGCTTTCTTT. It translates to CASSTGQGNTEAFF.

This chain uses TRBV5-1 with TRBJ1-1, with 10 bases aligning to TRBD1. The CDR3 is made up of 16 amino acids. Unmatched junction bases numbered 7, after V lost 5 bases and J lost 0 bases. Germline V gene data show CDR1 as SGHRS and CDR2 as YFSETQ. CDR3 sequence: CASSRWTGGMNTEAFF. DNA of the CDR3: TGCGCCAGCAGTCGATGGACAGGGGGTATGAACACTGAAGCTTTCTTT.

This chain connects TRBV5-4 to TRBJ1-2; D possibly corresponds to TRBD1 (6 bases). The germline gives CDR1 SGHNT, CDR2 YYREEE (reference sequence). CDR3 length: 13 amino acids. V gave up 4 bases and J gave up 3 bases, with 10 bases separating them. The CDR3 reads CASSPGTYYGYTF. CDR3 DNA sequence: TGTGCCAGCAGCCCCGGGACATACTATGGCTACACCTTC.

This sequence joins TRBV5-6 and TRBJ2-3, with D perhaps matching TRBD1 (6 bases). This CDR3 spans 15 amino acids. Trimming left V 4 bases short and J 1 base short, with 13 bases between. CDR1 SGHDT and CDR2 YYEEEE come from the germline V gene. CDR3 nucleotide sequence: TGTGCCAGCAGCAGACAGGTATTGGGCACAGATACGCAGTATTTT. Translated: CASSRQVLGTDTQYF.